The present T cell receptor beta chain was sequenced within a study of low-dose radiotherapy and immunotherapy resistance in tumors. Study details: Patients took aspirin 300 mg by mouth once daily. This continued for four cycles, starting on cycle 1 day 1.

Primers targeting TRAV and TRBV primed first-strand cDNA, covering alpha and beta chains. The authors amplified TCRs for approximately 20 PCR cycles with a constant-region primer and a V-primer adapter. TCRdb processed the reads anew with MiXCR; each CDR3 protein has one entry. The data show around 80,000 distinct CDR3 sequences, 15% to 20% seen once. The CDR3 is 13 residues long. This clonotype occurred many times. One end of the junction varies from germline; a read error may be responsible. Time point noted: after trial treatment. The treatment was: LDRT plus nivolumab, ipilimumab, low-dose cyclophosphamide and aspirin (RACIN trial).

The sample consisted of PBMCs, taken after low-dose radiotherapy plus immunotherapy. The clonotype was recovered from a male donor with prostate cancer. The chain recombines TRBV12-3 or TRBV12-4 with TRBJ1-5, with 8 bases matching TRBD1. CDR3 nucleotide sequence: TGTGCCAGCAGTGGACAGGGCAACCAGCCCCAGCATTTT. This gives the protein CASSGQGNQPQHF.